What follows describes a single T cell receptor beta chain. Its antigen is unknown. Looked up from germline, CDR1 is SGHTA and CDR2 is FQGNSA. This CDR3 contains 12 residues. Between the trimmed V and J ends, which lost 5 bases and 5 bases, there was a span of 9 bases. The source of the sample is a study of cytomegalovirus exposure and HLA in healthy donors. General study results and limits: For most TCR beta V segments, an earlier analysis put the productive rate at about 87% or about 30% of the time. Follow-up analysis found HLA locus-dependent TCR association rates, highest for DRB1 and lowest for HLA-C.

The PCR ran on 60 Vbeta and 13 Jbeta primers. Here immunoSEQ multiplex PCR was the method, and the copy in TCRdb shows in-frame clones only, minus some. The sample table includes about 110,000 clones. The sequence came from a man aged 25 to 45 in good health and CMV-seronegative. Material for sequencing was PBMCs. The chain couples TRBV7-2 to TRBJ1-2; D is undetermined. CDR3: CASSERTYGYTF. For the CDR3, the DNA is TGTGCCAGCAGCGAGCGGACGTATGGCTACACCTTC.